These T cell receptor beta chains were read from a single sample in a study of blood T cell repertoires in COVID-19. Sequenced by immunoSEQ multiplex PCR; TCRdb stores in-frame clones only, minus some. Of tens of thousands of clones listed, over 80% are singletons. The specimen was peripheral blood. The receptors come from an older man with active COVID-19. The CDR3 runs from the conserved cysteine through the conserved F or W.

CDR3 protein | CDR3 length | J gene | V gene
CASSLGLAGGTYNEQFF | 17 | TRBJ2-1 | TRBV5-1
CASSQDLRPATGNTIYF | 17 | TRBJ1-3 | TRBV4-3
CASSPSGNAGELFF | 14 | TRBJ2-2 | TRBV7-9
CASSQDLASGNTIYF | 15 | TRBJ1-3 | TRBV3-1/TRBV3-2
CASSWGQGETQYF | 13 | TRBJ2-5 | TRBV6-2/TRBV6-3
CAWTPGQASNEKLFF | 15 | TRBJ1-4 | TRBV30
CASGGTSGRIGNEQFF | 16 | TRBJ2-1 | TRBV2
CASSSTGISANYGYTF | 16 | TRBJ1-2 | TRBV28
CASSILAGVSNEQFF | 15 | TRBJ2-1 | TRBV19
CASSQPGSTEAFF | 13 | TRBJ1-1 | TRBV7-2
CASSQDLLAGTDTQYF | 16 | TRBJ2-3 | TRBV4-3
CASSPSGTVAYEQYF | 15 | TRBJ2-7 | TRBV5-5
CASSVNRGFQETQYF | 15 | TRBJ2-5 | TRBV7-6
CASRGQGQNNEQFF | 14 | TRBJ2-1 | TRBV5-1
CASSPGQYGYTF | 12 | TRBJ1-2 | TRBV28
CASSQLRTERLEAFF | 15 | TRBJ1-1 | TRBV3-1/TRBV3-2
CASSEFPYEQYF | 12 | TRBJ2-7 | TRBV6-1
CASSIHWGGRETQYF | 15 | TRBJ2-5 | TRBV19
CASSETPTGQWETQYF | 16 | TRBJ2-5 | TRBV6-1
CASSPGGPMNTEAFF | 15 | TRBJ1-1 | TRBV28
CASSQDGGGSADTQYF | 16 | TRBJ2-3 | TRBV4-1
CASCPGWLLHTIFDDTQYF | 19 | TRBJ2-3 | TRBV10-1
CASSGGTSGFLGDTQYF | 17 | TRBJ2-3 | TRBV10-2
CASSYSSSYEQYF | 13 | TRBJ2-7 | TRBV6-2/TRBV6-3
CASSLNAVGGDTQYF | 15 | TRBJ2-3 | TRBV11-2
CASRMRLSGDTQYF | 14 | TRBJ2-3 | TRBV2
CASSRTALNEKLFF | 14 | TRBJ1-4 | TRBV6-5
CASSFRTSGIGWTDTQYF | 18 | TRBJ2-3 | TRBV7-2
CASSFSGGSYQPQHF | 15 | TRBJ1-5 | TRBV28
CASSLRGYTF | 10 | TRBJ1-2 | TRBV7-2
CASSFTGLAGENEQFF | 16 | TRBJ2-1 | TRBV11-3
CASSVALAPSSYEQYF | 16 | TRBJ2-7 | TRBV9
CASSYQGRAYQPQHF | 15 | TRBJ1-5 | TRBV6-2/TRBV6-3
CASSPTSGRATGELFF | 16 | TRBJ2-2 | TRBV18
CASSPSPSTDTQYF | 14 | TRBJ2-3 | TRBV18
CATSDFGQGAGNEQFF | 16 | TRBJ2-1 | TRBV24-1
CASSGDRGETQYF | 13 | TRBJ2-5 | TRBV5-4
CASSFHPTGFAYEQYF | 16 | TRBJ2-7 | TRBV27
CASSPGGTYNSPLHF | 15 | TRBJ1-6 | TRBV6-5
CASSFRAAGGGYTF | 14 | TRBJ1-2 | TRBV27
CASSNRAETYNEQFF | 15 | TRBJ2-1 | TRBV19
CASSRRQQGAYSGANVLTF | 19 | TRBJ2-6 | TRBV5-6
CAISEAGTRGRNEQFF | 16 | TRBJ2-1 | TRBV10-3
CASSPETGSNTEAFF | 15 | TRBJ1-1 | TRBV7-9
CASSSGGANQPQHF | 14 | TRBJ1-5 | TRBV5-4
CASSSSSGRVGEQYF | 15 | TRBJ2-7 | TRBV5-1
CASSLFLDTTDTQYF | 15 | TRBJ2-3 | TRBV7-8
CASSPERTGIYNEQFF | 16 | TRBJ2-1 | TRBV18
CACRVTTNEKLFF | 13 | TRBJ1-4 | TRBV12-3/TRBV12-4
CASLSRGISYEQYF | 14 | TRBJ2-7 | TRBV6-5
CASSLATGSITLYEQYF | 17 | TRBJ2-7 | TRBV7-9
CASSVESGLGGELFF | 15 | TRBJ2-2 | TRBV9
CASSIRAGSYEQYF | 14 | TRBJ2-7 | TRBV19
CASSLGDRAINQPQHF | 16 | TRBJ1-5 | TRBV19
CASSRARQGAGEQYF | 15 | TRBJ2-7 | TRBV3-1/TRBV3-2